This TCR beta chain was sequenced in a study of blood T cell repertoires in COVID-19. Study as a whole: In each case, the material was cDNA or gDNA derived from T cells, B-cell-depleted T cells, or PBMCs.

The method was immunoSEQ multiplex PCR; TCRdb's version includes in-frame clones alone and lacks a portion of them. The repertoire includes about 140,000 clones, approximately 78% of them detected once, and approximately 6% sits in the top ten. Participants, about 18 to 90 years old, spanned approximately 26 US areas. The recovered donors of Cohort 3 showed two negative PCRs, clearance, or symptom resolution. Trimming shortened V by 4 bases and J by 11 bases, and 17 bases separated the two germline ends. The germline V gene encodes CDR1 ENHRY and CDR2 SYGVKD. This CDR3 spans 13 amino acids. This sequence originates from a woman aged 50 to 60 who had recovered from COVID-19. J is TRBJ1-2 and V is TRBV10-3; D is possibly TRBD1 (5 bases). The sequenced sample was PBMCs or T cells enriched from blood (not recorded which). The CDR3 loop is CAISGRDGRRYTF. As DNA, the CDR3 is TGTGCCATCAGTGGCCGGGACGGGAGGAGGTACACCTTC.